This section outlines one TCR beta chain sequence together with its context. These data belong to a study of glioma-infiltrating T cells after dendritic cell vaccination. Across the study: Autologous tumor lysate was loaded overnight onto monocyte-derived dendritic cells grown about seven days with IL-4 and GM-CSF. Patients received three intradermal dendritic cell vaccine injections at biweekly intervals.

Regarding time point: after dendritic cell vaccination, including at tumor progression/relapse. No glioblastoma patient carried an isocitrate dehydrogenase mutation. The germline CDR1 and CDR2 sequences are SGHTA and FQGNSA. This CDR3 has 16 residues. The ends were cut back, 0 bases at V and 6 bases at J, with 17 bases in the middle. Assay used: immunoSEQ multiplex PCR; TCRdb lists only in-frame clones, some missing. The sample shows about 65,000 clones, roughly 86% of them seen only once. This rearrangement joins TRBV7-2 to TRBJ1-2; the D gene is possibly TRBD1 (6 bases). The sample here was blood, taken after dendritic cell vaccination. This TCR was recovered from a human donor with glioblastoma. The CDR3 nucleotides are TGTGCCAGCAGCTTAGCGGGCTCCACAGGGAAGGATGGCTACACCTTC. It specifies CASSLAGSTGKDGYTF.